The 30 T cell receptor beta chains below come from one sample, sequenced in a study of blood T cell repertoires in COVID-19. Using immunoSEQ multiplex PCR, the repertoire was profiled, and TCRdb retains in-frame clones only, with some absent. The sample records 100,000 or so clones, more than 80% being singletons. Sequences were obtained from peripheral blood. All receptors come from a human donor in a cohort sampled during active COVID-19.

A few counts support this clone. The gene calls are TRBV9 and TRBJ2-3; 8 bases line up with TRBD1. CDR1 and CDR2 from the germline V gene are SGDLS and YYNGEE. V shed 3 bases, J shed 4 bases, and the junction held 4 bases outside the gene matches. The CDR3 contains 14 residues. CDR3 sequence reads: CASSAGGGPDTQYF. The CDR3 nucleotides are TGTGCCAGCAGCGCAGGGGGCGGGCCAGATACGCAGTATTTT.

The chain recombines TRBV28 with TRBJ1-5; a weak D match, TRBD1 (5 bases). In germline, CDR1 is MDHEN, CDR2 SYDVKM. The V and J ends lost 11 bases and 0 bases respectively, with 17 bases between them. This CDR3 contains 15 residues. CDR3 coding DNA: TGTGCCGACCGGGGGGTACCTTATAGCAATCAGCCCCAGCATTTT. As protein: CADRGVPYSNQPQHF.

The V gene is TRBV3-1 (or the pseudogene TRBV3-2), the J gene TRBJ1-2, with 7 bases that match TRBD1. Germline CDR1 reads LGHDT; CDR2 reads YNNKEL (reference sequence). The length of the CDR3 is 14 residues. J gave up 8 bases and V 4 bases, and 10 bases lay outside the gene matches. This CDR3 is CASSRDRANQGYTF. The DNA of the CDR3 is TGTGCCAGCAGCCGCGACAGGGCGAATCAGGGCTACACCTTC.

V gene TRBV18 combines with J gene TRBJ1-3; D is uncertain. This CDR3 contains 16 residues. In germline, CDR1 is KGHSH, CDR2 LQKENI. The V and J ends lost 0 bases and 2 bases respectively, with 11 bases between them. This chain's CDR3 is CASSPPIGVTGNTIYF. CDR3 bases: TGTGCCAGCTCACCACCGATCGGGGTAACTGGAAACACCATATATTTT.

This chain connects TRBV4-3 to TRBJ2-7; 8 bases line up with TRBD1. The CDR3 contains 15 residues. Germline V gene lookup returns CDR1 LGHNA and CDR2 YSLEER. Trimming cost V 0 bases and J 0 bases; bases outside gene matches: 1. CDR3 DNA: TGCGCCAGCAGCCAAGATGACAGGGGCTCCTACGAGCAGTACTTC. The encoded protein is CASSQDDRGSYEQYF.

Written as DNA, the CDR3 is TGTGCCAGCAGCCAAGTCCAAACTAGCGGACAAGAGACCCAGTACTTC. This codes for CASSQVQTSGQETQYF. This sequence joins TRBV3-1 (or the pseudogene TRBV3-2) and TRBJ2-5, with 8 bases matching TRBD2. CDR3 length: 16 residues. J was trimmed by 2 bases and V by 1 base; bases with no gene match: 6. Germline assignment: CDR1 LGHDT and CDR2 YNNKEL (reference sequence).

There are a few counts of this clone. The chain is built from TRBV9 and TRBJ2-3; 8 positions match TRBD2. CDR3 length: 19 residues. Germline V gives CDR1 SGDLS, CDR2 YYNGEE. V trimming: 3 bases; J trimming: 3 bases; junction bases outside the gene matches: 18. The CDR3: CASSDSGAISGYTTDTQYF. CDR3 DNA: TGTGCCAGCAGCGATAGCGGGGCTATTTCCGGATACACGACAGATACGCAGTATTTT.

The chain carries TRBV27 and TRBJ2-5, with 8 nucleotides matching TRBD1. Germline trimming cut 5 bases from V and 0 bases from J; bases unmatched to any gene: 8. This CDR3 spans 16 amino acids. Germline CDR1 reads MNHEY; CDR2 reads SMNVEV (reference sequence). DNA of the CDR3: TGTGCCAGCAGTCGCTACGGGGGACAGGACCAAGAGACCCAGTACTTC. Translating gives CASSRYGGQDQETQYF.

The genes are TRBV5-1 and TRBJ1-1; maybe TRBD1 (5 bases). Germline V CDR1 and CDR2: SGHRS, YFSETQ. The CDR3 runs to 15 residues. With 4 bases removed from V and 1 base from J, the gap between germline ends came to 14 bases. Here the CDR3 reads CASSILQGRNTEAFF. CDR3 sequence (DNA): TGCGCCAGCAGCATCCTTCAGGGTAGGAACACTGAAGCTTTCTTT. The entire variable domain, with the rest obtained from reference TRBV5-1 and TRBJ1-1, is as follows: KAGVTQTPRYLIKTRGQQVTLSCSPISGHRSVSWYQQTPGQGLQFLFEYFSETQRNKGNFPGRFSGRQFSNSRSEMNVSTLELGDSALYLCASSILQGRNTEAFFGQGTRLTVV.

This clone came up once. The CDR3 DNA follows: TGTGCCAGCAGTTACATGGACAGAACGGCTCTGGGAAACACCATATATTTT. Translation: CASSYMDRTALGNTIYF. V usage is TRBV28 and J usage is TRBJ1-3; perhaps TRBD1 as D (6 bases). CDR3 length equals 17 residues. The V gene's germline CDR1 is MDHEN and CDR2 SYDVKM. The V end lost 4 bases, the J end lost 4 bases, and 20 bases lay between the germline ends.

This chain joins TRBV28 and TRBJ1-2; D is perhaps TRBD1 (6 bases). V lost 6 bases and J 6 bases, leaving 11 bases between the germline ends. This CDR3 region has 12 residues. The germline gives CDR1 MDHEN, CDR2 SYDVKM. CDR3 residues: CASSLQGDGYTF. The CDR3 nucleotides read TGTGCCAGCAGCCTACAGGGAGATGGCTACACCTTC.

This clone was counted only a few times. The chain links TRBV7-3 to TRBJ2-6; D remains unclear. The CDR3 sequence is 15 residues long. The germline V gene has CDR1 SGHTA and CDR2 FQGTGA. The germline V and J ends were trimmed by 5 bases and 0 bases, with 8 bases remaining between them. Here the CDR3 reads CASSPYPSGANVLTF. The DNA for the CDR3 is TGTGCCAGCAGCCCTTATCCCTCTGGGGCCAACGTCCTGACTTTC.

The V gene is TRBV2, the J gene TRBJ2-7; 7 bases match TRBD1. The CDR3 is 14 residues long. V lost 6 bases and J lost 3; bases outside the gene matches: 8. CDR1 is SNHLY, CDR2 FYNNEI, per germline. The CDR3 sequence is CASSRDRDFYEQYF. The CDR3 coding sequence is TGTGCCAGCAGCCGGGACAGAGATTTCTACGAGCAGTACTTC.

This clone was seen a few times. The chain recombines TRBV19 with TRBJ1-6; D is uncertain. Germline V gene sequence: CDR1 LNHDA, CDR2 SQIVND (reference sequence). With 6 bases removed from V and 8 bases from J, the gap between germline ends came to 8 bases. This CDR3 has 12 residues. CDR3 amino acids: CASSPRDSPLHF. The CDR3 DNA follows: TGTGCCAGTAGCCCTCGAGATTCACCCCTCCACTTT. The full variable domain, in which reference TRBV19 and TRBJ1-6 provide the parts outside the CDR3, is DGGITQSPKYLFRKEGQNVTLSCEQNLNHDAMYWYRQDPGQGLRLIYYSQIVNDFQKGDIAEGYSVSREKKESFPLTVTSAQKNPTAFYLCASSPRDSPLHFGNGTRLTVT.

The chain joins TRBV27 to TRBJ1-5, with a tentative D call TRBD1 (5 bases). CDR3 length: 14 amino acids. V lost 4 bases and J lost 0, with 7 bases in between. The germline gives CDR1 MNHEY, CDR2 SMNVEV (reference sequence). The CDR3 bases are TGTGCCAGCAGTTACAGGAATAGCAATCAGCCCCAGCATTTT. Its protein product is CASSYRNSNQPQHF.

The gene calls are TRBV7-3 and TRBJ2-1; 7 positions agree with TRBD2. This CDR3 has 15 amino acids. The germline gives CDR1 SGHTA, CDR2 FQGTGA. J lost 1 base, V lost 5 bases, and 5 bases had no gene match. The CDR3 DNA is TGTGCCAGCAGCACGACTAGCAGGTCCTACAATGAGCAGTTCTTC. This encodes CASSTTSRSYNEQFF.

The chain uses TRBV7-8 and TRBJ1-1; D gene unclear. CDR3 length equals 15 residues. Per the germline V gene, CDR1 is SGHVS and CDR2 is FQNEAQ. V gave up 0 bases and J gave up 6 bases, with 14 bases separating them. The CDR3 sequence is CASSLAETLRPEAFF. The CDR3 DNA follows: TGTGCCAGCAGCTTAGCGGAGACTCTCCGTCCTGAAGCTTTCTTT.

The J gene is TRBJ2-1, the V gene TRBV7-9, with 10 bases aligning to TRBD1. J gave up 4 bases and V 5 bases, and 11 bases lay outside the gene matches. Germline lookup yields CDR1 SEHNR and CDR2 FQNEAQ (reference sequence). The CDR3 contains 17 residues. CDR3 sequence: CASSRRRQGALYNEQFF. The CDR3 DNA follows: TGTGCCAGCAGCAGACGTCGACAGGGGGCATTGTACAATGAGCAGTTCTTC.

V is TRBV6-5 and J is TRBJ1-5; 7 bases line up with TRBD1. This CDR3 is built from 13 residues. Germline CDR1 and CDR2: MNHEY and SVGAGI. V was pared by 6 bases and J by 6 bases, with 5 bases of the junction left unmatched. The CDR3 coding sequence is TGTGCCAGCAGGACAGGGTCTGGTCAGCCCCAGCATTTT. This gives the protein CASRTGSGQPQHF.

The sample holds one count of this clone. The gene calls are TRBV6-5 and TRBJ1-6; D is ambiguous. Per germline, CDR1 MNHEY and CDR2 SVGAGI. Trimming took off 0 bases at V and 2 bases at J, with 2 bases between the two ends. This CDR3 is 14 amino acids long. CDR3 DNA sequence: TGTGCCAGCAGTTACTCCACCTATAATTCACCCCTCCACTTT. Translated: CASSYSTYNSPLHF.

The CDR3 nucleotides are TGCAGCGTTGTTCACGGGACAGGGGGCATCGAGCAGTACTTC. It encodes CSVVHGTGGIEQYF. The chain carries TRBV29-1 and TRBJ2-7; the match to TRBD1 covers 12 bases. The length of the CDR3 is 14 residues. CDR1 is SQVTM and CDR2 is ANQGSEA in the germline V gene. The junction had 7 bases not matched to a gene; V was cut back by 4 bases and J by 6 bases.

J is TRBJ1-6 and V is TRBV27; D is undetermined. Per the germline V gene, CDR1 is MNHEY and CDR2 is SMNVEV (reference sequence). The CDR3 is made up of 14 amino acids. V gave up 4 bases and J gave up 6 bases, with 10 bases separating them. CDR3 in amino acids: CASSSLGPNSPLHF. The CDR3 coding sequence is TGTGCCAGCAGTTCACTAGGACCTAATTCACCCCTCCACTTT.

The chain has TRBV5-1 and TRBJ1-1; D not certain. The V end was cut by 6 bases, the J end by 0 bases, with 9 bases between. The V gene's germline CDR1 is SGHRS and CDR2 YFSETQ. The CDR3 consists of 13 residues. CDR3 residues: CASTGQVNTEAFF. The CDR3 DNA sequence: TGCGCCAGCACTGGGCAGGTGAACACTGAAGCTTTCTTT.

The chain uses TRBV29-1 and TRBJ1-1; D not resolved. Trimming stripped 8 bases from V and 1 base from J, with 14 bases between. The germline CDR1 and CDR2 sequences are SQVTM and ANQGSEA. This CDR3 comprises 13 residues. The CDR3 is CSPPAEGNTEAFF. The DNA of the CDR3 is TGCAGCCCGCCCGCGGAGGGGAACACTGAAGCTTTCTTT. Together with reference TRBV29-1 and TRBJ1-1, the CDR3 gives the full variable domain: SAVISQKPSRDICQRGTSLTIQCQVDSQVTMMFWYRQQPGQSLTLIATANQGSEATYESGFVIDKFPISRPNLTFSTLTVSNMSPEDSSIYLCSPPAEGNTEAFFGQGTRLTVV.

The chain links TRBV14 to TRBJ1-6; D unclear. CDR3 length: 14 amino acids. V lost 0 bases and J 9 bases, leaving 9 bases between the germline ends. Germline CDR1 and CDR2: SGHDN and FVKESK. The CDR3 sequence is CASSQDYRGSPLHF. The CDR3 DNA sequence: TGTGCCAGCAGCCAAGATTATCGGGGTTCACCCCTCCACTTT.

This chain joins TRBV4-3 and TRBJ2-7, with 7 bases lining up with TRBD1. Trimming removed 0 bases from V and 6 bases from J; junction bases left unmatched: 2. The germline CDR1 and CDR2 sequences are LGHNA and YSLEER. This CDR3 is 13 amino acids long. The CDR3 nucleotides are TGCGCCAGCAGCCAAGAACAGGGGCTCGAGCAGTACTTC. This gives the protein CASSQEQGLEQYF.

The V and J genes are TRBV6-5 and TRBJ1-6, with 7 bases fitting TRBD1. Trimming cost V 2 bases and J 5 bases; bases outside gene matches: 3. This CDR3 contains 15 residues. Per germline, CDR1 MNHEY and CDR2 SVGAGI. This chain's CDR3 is CASSYTGQNNSPLHF. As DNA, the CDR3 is TGTGCCAGCAGTTACACGGGACAGAATAATTCACCCCTCCACTTT.

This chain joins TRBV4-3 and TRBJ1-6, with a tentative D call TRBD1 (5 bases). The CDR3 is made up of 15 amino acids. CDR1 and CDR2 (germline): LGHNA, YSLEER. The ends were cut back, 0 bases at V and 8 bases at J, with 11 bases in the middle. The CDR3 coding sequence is TGCGCCAGCAGCCAAGACAGGGCTATGGATTCACCCCTCCACTTT. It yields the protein CASSQDRAMDSPLHF.

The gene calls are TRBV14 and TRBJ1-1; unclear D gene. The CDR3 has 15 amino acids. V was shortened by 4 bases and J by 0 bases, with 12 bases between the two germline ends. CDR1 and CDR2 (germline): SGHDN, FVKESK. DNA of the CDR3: TGTGCCAGCAGCCCCATTTTACAACTGAACACTGAAGCTTTCTTT. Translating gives CASSPILQLNTEAFF. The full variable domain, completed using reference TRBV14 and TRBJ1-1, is EAGVTQFPSHSVIEKGQTVTLRCDPISGHDNLYWYRRVMGKEIKFLLHFVKESKQDESGMPNNRFLAERTGGTYSTLKVQPAELEDSGVYFCASSPILQLNTEAFFGQGTRLTVV.

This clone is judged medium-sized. The DNA for the CDR3 is TGCGCCAGCAGTGAAGGGACTATGGTTAACTATGGCTACACCTTC. This codes for CASSEGTMVNYGYTF. The V and J genes are TRBV10-1 and TRBJ1-2, with D possibly being TRBD1 (5 bases). Trimming took off 3 bases at V and 1 base at J, with 12 bases between the two ends. This CDR3 spans 15 amino acids. Germline V gives CDR1 WNHNN, CDR2 SYGVQD (reference sequence).